This T cell receptor beta chain was identified in a study of cytomegalovirus exposure and HLA in healthy donors. Study-wide background: Prior work identified 100 million to 130 million unique TCR beta sequences in approximately 200 million T cells. Unique TCRs from HLA-typed donors, roughly 87 million of them, were held in an early data release.

Primers: 60 Vbeta forward and 13 Jbeta reverse. Profiled with immunoSEQ multiplex PCR; TCRdb holds only in-frame clones, not every one. This table has approximately 150,000 clones, roughly 76% appearing once. This CDR3 spans 15 amino acids. V lost 4 bases and J lost 6; bases outside the gene matches: 9. CDR1 SGHDT and CDR2 YYEEEE come from the germline V gene. This clone has at least ten counts. The sequence was collected from a woman aged 25 to 39 in good health and CMV-seronegative. The specimen was PBMCs. The chain uses TRBV5-6 and TRBJ2-2, with 7 positions matching TRBD1. The CDR3 DNA is TGTGCCAGCAGCCTGCTCAGGGGGTTCGCCGGGGAGCTGTTTTTT. Translated, it gives CASSLLRGFAGELFF.